These 3 T cell receptor beta chains came from one sample sequenced in a study of preoperative IRX-2 immunotherapy in early breast cancer. Profiled with immunoSEQ multiplex PCR; TCRdb holds only in-frame clones, not every one. The table includes 3,000 to 3,500 clones, less than 75% detected once. Sample treatment: preoperative locoregional IRX-2 cytokine immunotherapy. This sample comprised tumor tissue, obtained after IRX-2 immunotherapy. Receptors originate from a human donor with breast cancer.

The chain has TRBV28 and TRBJ2-5, with 12 bases fitting TRBD2. The germline V gene has CDR1 MDHEN and CDR2 SYDVKM. The CDR3 is made up of 17 amino acids. V shed 3 bases, J shed 0 bases, and the junction held 5 bases outside the gene matches. CDR3 sequence reads: CASSFLTSGGHQETQYF. CDR3 bases: TGTGCCAGCAGTTTTCTGACTAGCGGGGGCCACCAAGAGACCCAGTACTTC.

The chain has TRBV7-1 and TRBJ1-3, with D unclear. TRBV7-1 is an ORF for which the function is uncertain. This CDR3 comprises 15 residues. V was clipped by 4 bases and J by 2 bases, with 12 bases between them. The CDR3 DNA reads as TGTGCCAGCAGCTTAGTGGAATACCCTGGAAACACCATATATTTT. Translation: CASSLVEYPGNTIYF.

J is TRBJ1-2 and V is TRBV12-2; TRBD1, the table's D call, lacks a check against the DNA. TRBV12-2 is deemed a pseudogene. This CDR3 spans 15 amino acids. Here the CDR3 reads CVRSSRAPPSYGYTF. CDR3 DNA sequence: TGTGTCAGAAGTTCCAGGGCGCCGCCTTCCTATGGCTACACCTTC.